The clone carrying this T cell receptor beta chain appeared many times. Its specificity is unknown. This sample is drawn from a study of CD8 T cells in ankylosing spondylitis. Overall study findings and caveats: Researchers reportedly found disease-linked clones significantly enriched in matched ankylosing spondylitis synovial fluid. Blood from ankylosing spondylitis patients appeared to carry a characteristic eight-variant TCR beta motif.

Each CDR3 protein is one row after TCRdb ran MiXCR on the 5' RACE reads. This sample has approximately 9,000 distinct CDR3 sequences, with about 3.8% found just once. This receptor was taken from a female donor with ankylosing spondylitis or in good health (not recorded which). Sequencing input: blood, either unsorted or a sorted T cell fraction (not recorded which).

CDR3 amino acids: CASSGRDSPEAFF. The CDR3 DNA is TGTGCCAGCAGCGGCCGGGACAGTCCCGAAGCTTTCTTT. This chain uses TRBV9 with TRBJ1-1, with TRBD1 matching over 7 bases. The V gene end was trimmed by 3 bases and the J gene end by 8 bases; junction bases not matched to a gene: 7. The CDR3 runs to 13 residues. Germline V lookup: CDR1 SGDLS, CDR2 YYNGEE. Using reference TRBV9 and TRBJ1-1 for the parts outside the CDR3, the full variable domain is DSGVTQTPKHLITATGQRVTLRCSPRSGDLSVYWYQQSLDQGLQFLIQYYNGEERAKGNILERFSAQQFPDLHSELNLSSLELGDSALYFCASSGRDSPEAFFGQGTRLTVV.